This is a list of T cell receptor beta chains from one sample in a study of blood T cell repertoires in COVID-19. Using immunoSEQ multiplex PCR, the repertoire was profiled, and TCRdb retains in-frame clones only, with some absent. Here the sample spans 80,000 to 95,000 clones, about 79% being singletons. Material for sequencing was peripheral blood. The receptors stem from a woman between 50 and 59 years old with acute or convalescent COVID-19. CDR3s include the opening cysteine and the closing phenylalanine or tryptophan. D genes are given only for firm matches. Clone size is given for some rows only: seen once, a few or many times, or a class if the clone is expanded.

J gene: TRBJ1-5; clone size: .; V gene: TRBV28; D gene: .; CDR3 length: 12; CDR3 DNA: TGTGCCAGCAGTTCCCAGGATCAGCCCCAGCATTTT; CDR3 protein: CASSSQDQPQHF
J gene: TRBJ2-5; clone size: .; V gene: TRBV28; D gene: .; CDR3 length: 13; CDR3 DNA: TGTGCCAGCGGTAGCGGCTTACAAGAGACCCAGTACTTC; CDR3 protein: CASGSGLQETQYF
J gene: TRBJ1-5; clone size: .; V gene: TRBV19; D gene: .; CDR3 length: 13; CDR3 DNA: TGTGCCAGTAGTATCCGACACAGGCAGCCCCAGCATTTT; CDR3 protein: CASSIRHRQPQHF
J gene: TRBJ1-5; clone size: .; V gene: TRBV5-1; D gene: .; CDR3 length: 16; CDR3 DNA: TGCGCCAGCAGCCTACTCCCGACAGGAACGGGTCAGCCCCAGCATTTT; CDR3 protein: CASSLLPTGTGQPQHF
J gene: TRBJ1-5; clone size: .; V gene: TRBV18; D gene: .; CDR3 length: 15; CDR3 DNA: TGTGCCAGCTCACCTTTACAGGGCCAGAATCAGCCCCAGCATTTT; CDR3 protein: CASSPLQGQNQPQHF
J gene: TRBJ1-2; clone size: .; V gene: TRBV7-2; D gene: .; CDR3 length: 15; CDR3 DNA: TGTGCCAGCAGCCCGCGATGGGGCAGCAACTATGGCTACACCTTC; CDR3 protein: CASSPRWGSNYGYTF
J gene: TRBJ1-6; clone size: .; V gene: TRBV14; D gene: .; CDR3 length: 12; CDR3 DNA: TGTGCCAGCAGCCTCCAGGGGTTTTCCCTCCACTTT; CDR3 protein: CASSLQGFSLHF
J gene: TRBJ1-1; clone size: few; V gene: TRBV23-1; D gene: .; CDR3 length: 16; CDR3 DNA: TGCGCCAGCAGTCAACCCCACCTTTCTAGCGGCACTGAAGCTTTCTTT; CDR3 protein: CASSQPHLSSGTEAFF
J gene: TRBJ2-3; clone size: .; V gene: TRBV27; D gene: TRBD2; CDR3 length: 16; CDR3 DNA: TGTGCCAGCAGTACCTCGGCGGGGGACCTCACAGATACGCAGTATTTT; CDR3 protein: CASSTSAGDLTDTQYF
J gene: TRBJ2-3; clone size: .; V gene: TRBV5-1; D gene: .; CDR3 length: 14; CDR3 DNA: TGCGCCAGCAGCCTGGCCGCGGGGAGGGATACGCAGTATTTT; CDR3 protein: CASSLAAGRDTQYF
J gene: TRBJ2-3; clone size: .; V gene: TRBV4-3; D gene: .; CDR3 length: 13; CDR3 DNA: TGCGCCAGCAGCCCAGGCCCCAGAGATACGCAGTATTTT; CDR3 protein: CASSPGPRDTQYF
J gene: TRBJ1-5; clone size: .; V gene: TRBV12-2; D gene: .; CDR3 length: 15; CDR3 DNA: TGTGCAAGTCTGCGTGAGCCGCGGGGCAATCAGCCCCAGCATTTT; CDR3 protein: CASLREPRGNQPQHF
J gene: TRBJ1-2; clone size: once; V gene: TRBV5-6; D gene: .; CDR3 length: 16; CDR3 DNA: TGTGCCAGCAGCAGGTCGTATAGGACAGAAAACTATGGCTACACCTTC; CDR3 protein: CASSRSYRTENYGYTF
J gene: TRBJ1-1; clone size: once; V gene: TRBV6-6; D gene: TRBD1; CDR3 length: 15; CDR3 DNA: TGTGCCAGCAGTGTACAGGGGGCGCAGTCCACTGAAGCTTTCTTT; CDR3 protein: CASSVQGAQSTEAFF
J gene: TRBJ1-2; clone size: .; V gene: TRBV5-6; D gene: TRBD1; CDR3 length: 14; CDR3 DNA: TGTGCCAGCAGCTTCGAGGACAGGGTCTATGGCTACACCTTC; CDR3 protein: CASSFEDRVYGYTF
J gene: TRBJ1-1; clone size: once; V gene: TRBV9; D gene: .; CDR3 length: 14; CDR3 DNA: TGTGCCAGCAGCGCGGGAGCGATGAACACTGAAGCTTTCTTT; CDR3 protein: CASSAGAMNTEAFF
J gene: TRBJ1-2; clone size: .; V gene: TRBV5-6; D gene: TRBD1; CDR3 length: 15; CDR3 DNA: TGTGCCAGCAGCTTCGGACAGGGCTCCCTGGAAGGCTACACCTTC; CDR3 protein: CASSFGQGSLEGYTF
J gene: TRBJ2-2; clone size: few; V gene: TRBV7-9; D gene: TRBD2; CDR3 length: 16; CDR3 DNA: TGTGCCAGCAGCCAACCGGCGGGGGGGCCCGCCGGGGAGCTGTTTTTT; CDR3 protein: CASSQPAGGPAGELFF
J gene: TRBJ2-1; clone size: .; V gene: TRBV7-9; D gene: TRBD2; CDR3 length: 14; CDR3 DNA: TGTGCCAGCAGCTCCCGACTAGCGGGGGATGAGCAGTTCTTC; CDR3 protein: CASSSRLAGDEQFF
J gene: TRBJ2-1; clone size: .; V gene: TRBV19; D gene: TRBD1; CDR3 length: 17; CDR3 DNA: TGTGCCAGTAGTACCTGGACAGGGGAGGTAGTGGACAATTTGCAGTTCTTC; CDR3 protein: CASSTWTGEVVDNLQFF
J gene: TRBJ2-7; clone size: .; V gene: TRBV28; D gene: TRBD1; CDR3 length: 13; CDR3 DNA: TGTGCCAGCAGTTATCAGGGGGCCTACGAGCAGTACTTC; CDR3 protein: CASSYQGAYEQYF
J gene: TRBJ1-5; clone size: many; V gene: TRBV18; D gene: TRBD1; CDR3 length: 14; CDR3 DNA: TGTGCCAGCTCACCCCCAGGGGGTCATCAGCCCCAGCATTTT; CDR3 protein: CASSPPGGHQPQHF
J gene: TRBJ1-4; clone size: .; V gene: TRBV7-8; D gene: TRBD1; CDR3 length: 16; CDR3 DNA: TGTGCCAGCAGCTTTCTTACAGGGGGTTCGGGTGAAAAACTGTTTTTT; CDR3 protein: CASSFLTGGSGEKLFF
J gene: TRBJ2-3; clone size: .; V gene: TRBV21-1; D gene: .; CDR3 length: 17; CDR3 DNA: TGTGCCAGCAGCAGACTTCGGGACAGCCTTAGCACAGATACGCAGTATTTT; CDR3 protein: CASSRLRDSLSTDTQYF
J gene: TRBJ1-1; clone size: few; V gene: TRBV19; D gene: .; CDR3 length: 17; CDR3 DNA: TGTGCCAGTATGACCGTGGTCGGGAGCAGGGATAACACTGAAGCTTTCTTT; CDR3 protein: CASMTVVGSRDNTEAFF
J gene: TRBJ1-2; clone size: .; V gene: TRBV10-3; D gene: .; CDR3 length: 13; CDR3 DNA: TGTGCCAGTCTTCGTGGGCAAGACTATGGCTACACCTTC; CDR3 protein: CASLRGQDYGYTF
J gene: TRBJ2-7; clone size: once; V gene: TRBV7-6; D gene: .; CDR3 length: 13; CDR3 DNA: TGTGCCAGCAGCTTAGAGGGGAACTACGAGCAGTACTTC; CDR3 protein: CASSLEGNYEQYF
J gene: TRBJ1-1; clone size: .; V gene: TRBV12-3/TRBV12-4; D gene: .; CDR3 length: 13; CDR3 DNA: TGTGCCAGCAGTTTAAGAGCCTTACAGGAAGCTTTCTTT; CDR3 protein: CASSLRALQEAFF
J gene: TRBJ1-2; clone size: .; V gene: TRBV5-4; D gene: .; CDR3 length: 15; CDR3 DNA: TGTGCCAGCAGCTTGCTAGCCTTGACTAACTATGGCTACACCTTC; CDR3 protein: CASSLLALTNYGYTF
J gene: TRBJ2-7; clone size: .; V gene: TRBV6-2/TRBV6-3; D gene: TRBD2; CDR3 length: 16; CDR3 DNA: TGTGCCAGCAGCCCGGGACTAGCGGTGCGTCGGAACGAGCAGTACTTC; CDR3 protein: CASSPGLAVRRNEQYF
J gene: TRBJ1-4; clone size: .; V gene: TRBV10-3; D gene: .; CDR3 length: 15; CDR3 DNA: TGTGCCATCAGTGACAGGGGTGACACTAATGAAAAACTGTTTTTT; CDR3 protein: CAISDRGDTNEKLFF
J gene: TRBJ1-6; clone size: .; V gene: TRBV27; D gene: TRBD1; CDR3 length: 14; CDR3 DNA: TGTGCCAGCAGTTTAGGGACAGGTTATTCACCCCTCCACTTT; CDR3 protein: CASSLGTGYSPLHF
J gene: TRBJ1-2; clone size: .; V gene: TRBV10-3; D gene: TRBD1; CDR3 length: 11; CDR3 DNA: TGTGCCATAGGGGACAGGGAAGGCTACACCTTC; CDR3 protein: CAIGDREGYTF
J gene: TRBJ2-6; clone size: .; V gene: TRBV15; D gene: TRBD1; CDR3 length: 16; CDR3 DNA: TGTGCCACCAGGAGGGGACAGGCATCTGGGGCCAACGTCCTGACTTTC; CDR3 protein: CATRRGQASGANVLTF
J gene: TRBJ2-7; clone size: .; V gene: TRBV7-2; D gene: .; CDR3 length: 14; CDR3 DNA: TGTGCCAGCAGCTCAGGGAGGCTCTCCTACGAGCAGTACTTC; CDR3 protein: CASSSGRLSYEQYF
J gene: TRBJ2-7; clone size: .; V gene: TRBV2; D gene: TRBD1; CDR3 length: 13; CDR3 DNA: TGTGCCAGCAGGAAGACAGGGGATTACGAGCAGTACTTC; CDR3 protein: CASRKTGDYEQYF
J gene: TRBJ1-6; clone size: .; V gene: TRBV6-5; D gene: TRBD1; CDR3 length: 15; CDR3 DNA: TGTGCCAGCAGTTACTCGAGGGACAGTAATTCACCCCTCCACTTT; CDR3 protein: CASSYSRDSNSPLHF
J gene: TRBJ2-3; clone size: few; V gene: TRBV6-5; D gene: .; CDR3 length: 15; CDR3 DNA: TGTGCCAGCAGTTCCTACGGAGGGCCCGGAGATACGCAGTATTTT; CDR3 protein: CASSSYGGPGDTQYF
J gene: TRBJ1-2; clone size: .; V gene: TRBV7-2; D gene: TRBD1; CDR3 length: 14; CDR3 DNA: TGTGCCAGCAGCCCCGGGACAGCCAACTATGGCTACACCTTC; CDR3 protein: CASSPGTANYGYTF
J gene: TRBJ2-5; clone size: once; V gene: TRBV2; D gene: TRBD1; CDR3 length: 13; CDR3 DNA: TGTGCCCGCGCGGGACAGGGCATTGAGACCCAGTACTTC; CDR3 protein: CARAGQGIETQYF
J gene: TRBJ2-3; clone size: .; V gene: TRBV24-1; D gene: TRBD1; CDR3 length: 17; CDR3 DNA: TGTGCCACCAGTGATTTTCCGGGACAGGGCTCGACAGATACGCAGTATTTT; CDR3 protein: CATSDFPGQGSTDTQYF